The present TCR beta chain was sequenced within a study of siplizumab effects on memory and regulatory T cells. The CDR3 sequence is 13 residues long. Trimming left V 3 bases short and J 2 bases short, with 7 bases between. The germline V gene encodes CDR1 MNHEY and CDR2 SMNVEV (reference sequence). Sequenced by immunoSEQ multiplex PCR; TCRdb stores in-frame clones only, minus some. This sample has around 120,000 clones; roughly 94% occur once, and the top ten carry 1.5% to 2%. This rearrangement joins TRBV27 to TRBJ1-2; D call uncertain. The TCR sequence derives from a human donor in good health. The source material was non-Treg CD4+ T cells sorted from blood. CDR3 amino acids: CASSFRQNYGYTF. The CDR3 DNA reads TGTGCCAGCAGTTTCAGGCAGAACTATGGCTACACCTTC.